The rows below give T cell receptor beta chains drawn from one sample of a study of cytomegalovirus exposure and HLA in healthy donors. TCRdb's table, derived via immunoSEQ multiplex PCR, lists solely in-frame clones and lacks some. The repertoire consists of roughly 150,000 clones, with approximately 81% occurring once and the leading ten covering 1.3% to 1.5%. Input material: PBMCs. The receptors shown here come from a man aged 18 to 29 in good health and CMV-seronegative. Each CDR3 is given with its conserved first and last residue. A D gene is named only where the DNA matches it firmly. A clone size is listed for some rows: how often the clone was seen (once, few, many), or a class if it is expanded.

- TRBJ1-1 - TRBV28 TGTGCCAGCAGTTTAAGTTCCTCGGGTGGCACTGAAGCTTTCTTT CASSLSSSGGTEAFF
- TRBJ1-1 TRBD1 TRBV18 TGTGCCAGCTCCCATTCTACTCCGGGACAGCTAAACACTGAAGCTTTCTTT CASSHSTPGQLNTEAFF
once TRBJ2-2 TRBD2 TRBV11-2 TGTGCCAGCAGCTTGGGACTAGCGGGAACGAACACCGGGGAGCTGTTTTTT CASSLGLAGTNTGELFF
- TRBJ1-2 - TRBV27 TGTGCCAGCAGAATCACTAGGGAGAGCAACTATGGCTACACCTTC CASRITRESNYGYTF
- TRBJ1-2 - TRBV28 TGTGCCAGCAGTTTATCCCACGGGACTGAACACTACACCTTC CASSLSHGTEHYTF
- TRBJ1-5 TRBD1 TRBV18 TGTGCCAGCTCGCGCGCCGGGACAGGTAGCAATCAGCCCCAGCATTTT CASSRAGTGSNQPQHF
- TRBJ2-3 TRBD2 TRBV11-2 TGTGCCAGCAGCCCCCGTCCCGCGGGAGGATCAGATACGCAGTATTTT CASSPRPAGGSDTQYF
few TRBJ2-5 TRBD1 TRBV14 TGTGCCAGCAGCCAAGGGACAGGGAAGTGGGAGACCCAGTACTTC CASSQGTGKWETQYF
- TRBJ2-2 TRBD1 TRBV19 TGTGCCACCCTGGGGGACAGGCGGAACACCGGGGAGCTGTTTTTT CATLGDRRNTGELFF
- TRBJ1-1 - TRBV29-1 TGCAGCGTGTGGGAGGGGAACACTGAAGCTTTCTTT CSVWEGNTEAFF
- TRBJ1-2 - TRBV28 TGTGCCAGCACCTCCTACCGGGGGGCGCGGCCCTCCTATGGCTACACCTTC CASTSYRGARPSYGYTF
- TRBJ1-4 - TRBV7-2 TGTGCCAGCAGGAACGCGGGGGCGTCTGAAAAACTGTTTTTT CASRNAGASEKLFF
- TRBJ2-3 - TRBV19 TGTGCCAGTAGAGCCGGGGTAACAGATACGCAGTATTTT CASRAGVTDTQYF
- TRBJ1-4 TRBD1 TRBV6-5 TGTGCCACCCAGGGGGCGCGTAATGAAAAACTGTTTTTT CATQGARNEKLFF
- TRBJ2-7 TRBD2 TRBV7-2 TGTGCCAGCAGCTTAGATAGACTAGCGGGAGCCTACGAGCAGTACTTC CASSLDRLAGAYEQYF
once TRBJ1-2 - TRBV6-5 TGTGCCAGCAGTTACGACAGTAACTATGGCTACACCTTC CASSYDSNYGYTF
- TRBJ2-1 - TRBV9 TGTGCCAGCGGGACTTTTGGTGAGCAGTTCTTC CASGTFGEQFF
- TRBJ2-1 - TRBV19 TGTGCCAGTAGTATTCCTCGAGCCGGTGAGCAGTTCTTC CASSIPRAGEQFF
- TRBJ2-3 - TRBV2 TGTGCCAGCAGTGAAGTTCCCCTAGATACGCAGTATTTT CASSEVPLDTQYF
once TRBJ1-1 - TRBV29-1 TGCAGCGTTGAATTGTCGGTAAACACTGAAGCTTTCTTT CSVELSVNTEAFF
- TRBJ2-1 - TRBV7-2 TGTGCCAGCAGCCCAGGGGGGATAGTCTCCTACAATGAGCAGTTCTTC CASSPGGIVSYNEQFF
- TRBJ2-7 - TRBV29-1 TGCAGCGTTCTGTCGGACGGGGGAGACGAGCAGTACTTC CSVLSDGGDEQYF
- TRBJ1-2 - TRBV28 - CASSTSTGANYGYTF
- TRBJ2-6 - TRBV10-1 TGCGCCAGCAGTCCCTCGGAGGTACGTTCTGGGGCCAACGTCCTGACTTTC CASSPSEVRSGANVLTF
few TRBJ2-3 TRBD1 TRBV10-1 TGCGCCAGCGGTGACAGGGATGGGGTCGATACGCAGTATTTT CASGDRDGVDTQYF
once TRBJ2-1 TRBD2 TRBV4-3 TGCGCCAGCAGCCAAGAGGATAGCGGGACCGGCGAGCAGTTCTTC CASSQEDSGTGEQFF
- TRBJ2-2 - TRBV28 TGTGCCAGCAGTTCCCCTACCGGGGAGCTGTTTTTT CASSSPTGELFF
- TRBJ1-1 - TRBV21-1 TGTGCCAGCAGCTTTCTCCCGGGACAGGGGGACGTGAACACTGAAGCTTTCTTT CASSFLPGQGDVNTEAFF
- TRBJ1-6 - TRBV7-2 TGTGCCAGCAGCTTAGCGGCACAGATTAATTCACCCCTCCACTTT CASSLAAQINSPLHF
- TRBJ2-3 TRBD1 TRBV7-9 TGTGCCAGCTTTACAGGGACAGGGGGCGATACGCAGTATTTT CASFTGTGGDTQYF
few TRBJ2-6 - TRBV2 TGTGCCAGCAGTGAGGAGGGCAGGGCTGGGGCCAACGTCCTGACTTTC CASSEEGRAGANVLTF
few TRBJ2-7 TRBD2 TRBV5-4 TGTGCCAGCAGCCAACCGGGACTAGCCTCCTACGAGCAGTACTTC CASSQPGLASYEQYF
few TRBJ1-2 - TRBV30 TGTGCCTGGGCTGCATCGGGACTCAATGGCTACACCTTC CAWAASGLNGYTF
- TRBJ1-5 - TRBV19 TGTGCCAGTAGTATAGATTGGGGGGATCAGCCCCAGCATTTT CASSIDWGDQPQHF
- TRBJ2-2 TRBD2 TRBV19 TGTGCCAGTGCCGGGACTAGCGTTTCGAACACCGGGGAGCTGTTTTTT CASAGTSVSNTGELFF
few TRBJ2-3 TRBD2 TRBV5-4 TGTGCCAGCAGCTCCGCGGGAGGTCCTAGCACAGATACGCAGTATTTT CASSSAGGPSTDTQYF
- TRBJ1-2 - TRBV28 TGTGCCAGCAGTCCGACAGGCGACCCTAACTATGGCTACACCTTC CASSPTGDPNYGYTF
- TRBJ2-6 TRBD1 TRBV7-9 TGTGCCAGCAGCCCTCAACAGGGGTCAGCGGCCAACGTCCTGACTTTC CASSPQQGSAANVLTF
- TRBJ2-1 TRBD1 TRBV5-4 TGTGCCAGCAGCTTCGGGCCCTCGGGGGGACAGGGGGCACGGAATGAGCAGTTCTTC CASSFGPSGGQGARNEQFF
few TRBJ2-1 TRBD1 TRBV6-6 TGTGCCAGCAGTTACCGTCAGGGGGCAGGACATGAGCAGTTCTTC CASSYRQGAGHEQFF
- TRBJ2-2 - TRBV27 TGTGCCAGCAGTTTAGAGGCGGTAAACACCGGGGAGCTGTTTTTT CASSLEAVNTGELFF
- TRBJ1-1 - TRBV4-1 TGCGCCAGCAGCCTTCCTACCCCCGGAGGGGCTGAAGCTTTCTTT CASSLPTPGGAEAFF